This is a list of T cell receptor beta chains from one sample in a study of blood T cell repertoires in COVID-19. The protocol was immunoSEQ multiplex PCR, while the TCRdb copy is restricted to in-frame clones and leaves out a portion. Among tens of thousands of clones, approximately 90% were seen once, and the ten largest hold 1.5% to 2%. The material sequenced was peripheral blood. These receptors all stem from a man aged 25-45 years with acute or convalescent COVID-19. The CDR3 runs from the conserved cysteine through the conserved F or W. Fields, in order: CDR3 length, J gene, clone size, V gene, D gene, CDR3 protein, CDR3 DNA. D genes are given only for firm matches. For some rows the clone size is stated as once, few or many, or as a class when expanded; others skip it.

16,TRBJ1-4,once,TRBV6-6,-,CASSYSNWQRNEKLFF,TGTGCCAGCAGTTACTCGAATTGGCAGCGAAATGAAAAACTGTTTTTT
17,TRBJ2-3,once,TRBV7-9,-,CASSFSRLARGTDTQYF,TGTGCCAGCAGCTTCTCGCGGCTAGCGAGGGGCACAGATACGCAGTATTTT
20,TRBJ2-3,-,TRBV4-2,TRBD2,CASSQDNGGGGLTSTDTQYF,TGTGCCAGCAGCCAAGACAATGGCGGGGGGGGTTTAACTAGCACAGATACGCAGTATTTT
15,TRBJ1-5,-,TRBV20-1,TRBD1,CSASPGTGGDQPQHF,TGCAGTGCTAGTCCCGGGACAGGGGGTGATCAGCCCCAGCATTTT
16,TRBJ1-6,-,TRBV27,-,CASSTSRDWGNSPLHF,TGTGCCAGCAGTACTTCCAGGGATTGGGGAAATTCACCCCTCCACTTT
13,TRBJ1-2,-,TRBV19,TRBD1,CASSTQGGYGYTF,TGTGCCAGTAGTACACAGGGGGGCTATGGCTACACCTTC
14,TRBJ2-5,-,TRBV5-1,TRBD1,CASSSGQYQETQYF,TGCGCCAGCAGCTCGGGACAGTACCAAGAGACCCAGTACTTC
15,TRBJ2-7,once,TRBV13,TRBD1,CASSLGTGTFYEQYF,TGTGCCAGCAGCTTAGGGACAGGGACCTTCTACGAGCAGTACTTC
17,TRBJ2-3,once,TRBV30,-,CAWSVRQIGISTDTQYF,TGTGCCTGGAGTGTACGACAGATCGGTATTAGCACAGATACGCAGTATTTT
13,TRBJ1-6,-,TRBV19,TRBD1,CASSITGDSPLHF,TGTGCCAGTAGTATAACAGGGGATTCACCCCTCCACTTT
15,TRBJ2-7,-,TRBV9,TRBD1,CASSPQGVRTYEQYF,TGTGCCAGCAGCCCTCAGGGGGTCAGGACCTACGAGCAGTACTTC
12,TRBJ1-2,-,TRBV28,-,CASSPIRGGYTF,TGTGCCAGCAGCCCCATTAGGGGTGGCTACACCTTC
16,TRBJ1-2,-,TRBV7-2,TRBD1,CASSYSTGVGGYGYTF,TGTGCCAGCAGCTACTCTACAGGGGTGGGTGGCTATGGCTACACCTTC
14,TRBJ2-2,-,TRBV19,-,CASSNAGGTGELFF,TGTGCCAGTAGTAACGCAGGGGGGACCGGGGAGCTGTTTTTT
14,TRBJ2-3,-,TRBV27,-,CASSPGGSGDTQYF,TGTGCCAGCAGTCCTGGAGGGTCTGGCGATACGCAGTATTTT
15,TRBJ2-7,-,TRBV15,-,CATSRETTTSYEQYF,TGTGCCACCAGCAGAGAGACAACAACCTCCTACGAGCAGTACTTC
16,TRBJ2-4,-,TRBV4-2,-,CASSQGKQVAKNIQYF,TGTGCCAGCAGCCAAGGGAAACAGGTAGCCAAAAACATTCAGTACTTC
14,TRBJ1-2,-,TRBV5-1,-,CASSLLEPNYGYTF,TGCGCCAGCAGCTTGTTGGAGCCCAACTATGGCTACACCTTC
12,TRBJ2-3,-,TRBV6-5,-,CASSRPGLKQYF,TGTGCCAGCAGTCGGCCGGGACTGAAGCAGTATTTT
14,TRBJ1-4,-,TRBV14,-,CASSLDRANEKLFF,TGTGCCAGCAGCCTTGATCGGGCTAATGAAAAACTGTTTTTT
14,TRBJ1-1,few,TRBV5-4,-,CASSLRGRDTEAFF,TGTGCCAGCAGCTTGCGGGGGAGGGACACTGAAGCTTTCTTT
17,TRBJ2-5,-,TRBV2,TRBD1,CASTTIGGDRVQETQYF,TGTGCCAGCACCACAATCGGAGGGGACAGGGTTCAAGAGACCCAGTACTTC
11,TRBJ2-1,-,TRBV20-1,TRBD2,CSARGVNEQFF,TGCAGTGCCCGGGGGGTCAATGAGCAGTTCTTC
14,TRBJ1-1,-,TRBV27,-,CASSPRWGGDGAFF,TGTGCCAGCAGTCCCCGGTGGGGGGGGGATGGAGCTTTCTTT
16,TRBJ2-3,few,TRBV29-1,-,CSVVVRTTGDADTQYF,TGCAGCGTTGTGGTTAGGACAACCGGAGACGCAGATACGCAGTATTTT
17,TRBJ2-5,-,TRBV5-1,TRBD1,CASRSGTGFFGQETQYF,TGCGCCAGCAGGTCCGGGACAGGGTTTTTCGGGCAAGAGACCCAGTACTTC
17,TRBJ1-6,-,TRBV23-1,-,CASSHFQGSIYQSPLHF,TGCGCCAGCAGTCACTTTCAGGGCTCAATTTACCAGTCACCCCTCCACTTT
15,TRBJ2-2,-,TRBV7-2,-,CASERTPTLGGELFF,TGTGCCAGCGAGCGGACCCCGACCCTGGGCGGGGAGCTGTTTTTT
17,TRBJ2-5,-,TRBV6-2/TRBV6-3,TRBD2,CASSQLPGLERLKTQYF,TGTGCCAGCAGCCAATTGCCGGGACTAGAGCGATTGAAGACCCAGTACTTC
11,TRBJ2-2,once,TRBV29-1,TRBD2,CSARGAGELFF,TGCAGCGCCCGGGGGGCCGGGGAGCTGTTTTTT
15,TRBJ2-3,-,TRBV7-2,TRBD2,CASSTRLAGGLTQYF,TGTGCCAGCAGCACCCGACTAGCGGGAGGCCTTACGCAGTATTTT
17,TRBJ2-5,-,TRBV29-1,-,CSVVGYSRSASIETQYF,TGCAGCGTTGTAGGTTATTCTAGGTCGGCTAGTATAGAGACCCAGTACTTC
18,TRBJ2-5,-,TRBV19,-,CASSIVRQGFWRQETQYF,TGTGCCAGTAGTATAGTAAGGCAGGGATTTTGGCGTCAAGAGACCCAGTACTTC
12,TRBJ1-1,once,TRBV3-1/TRBV3-2,-,CASSLINTEAFF,TGTGCCAGCAGCCTAATAAACACTGAAGCTTTCTTT
14,TRBJ1-2,-,TRBV2,-,CASSEGRVSMGYTF,TGTGCCAGCAGTGAGGGCAGGGTTTCTATGGGCTACACCTTC
14,TRBJ2-7,-,TRBV7-2,-,CASSLARQTYEQYF,TGTGCCAGCAGCTTAGCGCGACAGACCTACGAGCAGTACTTC
13,TRBJ1-2,-,TRBV6-5,-,CASSYGGNYGYTF,TGTGCCAGCAGTTACGGGGGGAACTATGGCTACACCTTC
15,TRBJ1-5,-,TRBV4-2,-,CASSQDGAENQPQHF,TGTGCCAGCAGCCAAGATGGGGCAGAGAATCAGCCCCAGCATTTT
11,TRBJ1-4,-,TRBV6-6,-,CACWTEEKLFF,TGTGCCTGCTGGACAGAAGAAAAACTGTTTTTT
16,TRBJ2-1,-,TRBV3-1/TRBV3-2,-,CASSWSRGQSYNEQFF,TGTGCCAGCAGCTGGTCGAGAGGACAGTCCTACAATGAGCAGTTCTTC
15,TRBJ2-7,-,TRBV27,TRBD1,CASRMPRDRGGEQYF,TGTGCCAGCAGAATGCCTCGGGACAGGGGAGGGGAGCAGTACTTC
17,TRBJ1-2,-,TRBV5-4,TRBD1,CASSPATGGDGVYGYTF,TGTGCCAGCAGCCCCGCGACAGGGGGCGACGGAGTATATGGCTACACCTTC
14,TRBJ1-4,-,TRBV7-9,TRBD1,CASSTHRGREKLFF,TGTGCCAGCAGCACTCACAGGGGGCGTGAAAAACTGTTTTTT
13,TRBJ1-2,-,TRBV29-1,TRBD1,CSGLPTGAGGYTF,TGCAGCGGCCTCCCAACAGGGGCTGGCGGCTACACCTTC
16,TRBJ1-1,-,TRBV4-3,-,CASSQGTSVLSQLAFF,TGCGCCAGCAGCCAGGGGACATCGGTTCTTTCCCAATTAGCTTTCTTT
15,TRBJ2-3,-,TRBV10-3,-,CAISERQGEADTQYF,TGTGCCATCAGTGAGAGGCAGGGCGAAGCAGATACGCAGTATTTT
13,TRBJ2-1,-,TRBV10-3,-,CAISDYSNNEQFF,TGTGCCATCAGTGATTACTCCAACAATGAGCAGTTCTTC
15,TRBJ1-5,-,TRBV24-1,TRBD1,CATSEGQGVNQPQHF,TGTGCCACCAGTGAAGGACAGGGGGTCAATCAGCCCCAGCATTTT
13,TRBJ1-1,-,TRBV3-1/TRBV3-2,TRBD1,CASSQAAGGEAFF,TGTGCCAGCAGCCAAGCGGCAGGGGGTGAAGCTTTCTTT
15,TRBJ1-5,-,TRBV18,-,CASSPQKSGLQPQHF,TGTGCCAGCTCACCACAGAAGTCAGGGCTTCAGCCCCAGCATTTT
14,TRBJ2-7,-,TRBV19,-,CASSIGPRTYEQYF,TGTGCCAGTAGTATAGGCCCCAGGACCTACGAGCAGTACTTC
13,TRBJ1-1,-,TRBV18,-,CASSPRQNTEAFF,TGTGCCAGCTCACCACGGCAGAACACTGAAGCTTTCTTT
13,TRBJ1-4,-,TRBV29-1,-,CSVVQNLNEKLFF,TGCAGCGTTGTACAAAACCTTAATGAAAAACTGTTTTTT
14,TRBJ1-4,-,TRBV7-2,-,CASSLQGSNEKLFF,TGTGCCAGCAGCTTACAGGGTTCTAATGAAAAACTGTTTTTT
13,TRBJ1-1,-,TRBV9,-,CASSKQGNTEAFF,TGTGCCAGCAGCAAACAGGGGAACACTGAAGCTTTCTTT
16,TRBJ1-2,once,TRBV27,TRBD1,CASSPVTGRRFYGYTF,TGTGCCAGCAGTCCGGTGACAGGGAGAAGATTTTATGGCTACACCTTC
16,TRBJ2-3,-,TRBV19,-,CASSGVGGRGTDTQYF,TGTGCCAGTAGTGGGGTGGGGGGGCGAGGCACAGATACGCAGTATTTT